One and the same sample provided the 10 T cell receptor beta chains below, sequenced in a study of T cell responses to AZD1222 COVID-19 vaccine. Some clones are missing from TCRdb's copy, which holds only in-frame ones; the method was immunoSEQ multiplex PCR. The sample consists of about 140,000 clones, roughly 92% of them appearing once. Sequenced here: peripheral blood, sampled 28 days after the second AZD1222 dose. The receptors were gathered from an adult who received the AZD1222 COVID-19 vaccine.

The gene calls are TRBV3-1 (or the pseudogene TRBV3-2) and TRBJ1-2; possibly TRBD1 for D (6 bases). V dropped 4 bases and J dropped 7 bases, with 10 bases sitting between them. The CDR3 contains 12 residues. The germline gives CDR1 LGHDT, CDR2 YNNKEL (reference sequence). CDR3 in amino acids: CASSRRGAGYTF. CDR3 DNA: TGTGCCAGCAGCCGGAGGGGGGCTGGCTACACCTTC.

This clone was picked up a small number of times. This chain uses TRBV4-1 with TRBJ1-1, with 11 bases fitting TRBD1. Losses at the gene ends were 4 bases for V and 2 bases for J; bases not matched to a gene: 6. The CDR3 spans 16 residues. Germline values: CDR1 MGHRA, CDR2 YSYEKL. This chain's CDR3 is CASSPRTGGPNTEAFF. The DNA for the CDR3 is TGCGCCAGCAGCCCTCGGACAGGGGGCCCAAACACTGAAGCTTTCTTT.

In regard to this clone: Other DNA sequences in this sample translate to the same CDR3. The rearrangement links TRBV9 to TRBJ1-1; TRBD1 is a possible D gene (5 bases). Trimming left V 1 base short and J 2 bases short, with 6 bases between. The CDR3 consists of 13 residues. CDR1 is SGDLS and CDR2 is YYNGEE in the germline V gene. CDR3 in amino acids: CASSVQGNTEAFF. CDR3 sequence (DNA): TGTGCCAGCAGCGTACAGGGAAACACTGAAGCTTTCTTT. The full variable domain, in which reference TRBV9 and TRBJ1-1 provide the parts outside the CDR3, is DSGVTQTPKHLITATGQRVTLRCSPRSGDLSVYWYQQSLDQGLQFLIQYYNGEERAKGNILERFSAQQFPDLHSELNLSSLELGDSALYFCASSVQGNTEAFFGQGTRLTVV.

DNA for the CDR3: TGTGCCAGCAGCTTGGGGTCGGAGACCTACGAGCAGTACTTC. This gives the protein CASSLGSETYEQYF. The chain has TRBV5-4 and TRBJ2-7; D gene ambiguous. The CDR3 consists of 14 residues. V was trimmed by 0 bases and J by 2 bases, leaving 9 bases between them. Germline loops: CDR1 SGHNT, CDR2 YYREEE (reference sequence).

The V and J genes are TRBV7-2 and TRBJ2-3; D not resolved. V shed 5 bases and J shed 3 bases, with 15 bases lying between them. Germline CDR1 reads SGHTA; CDR2 reads FQGNSA. The CDR3 runs to 15 residues. The CDR3 sequence is CASSLRALGTDTQYF. CDR3 bases: TGTGCCAGCAGCCTCCGGGCCCTGGGGACAGATACGCAGTATTTT.

This CDR3 reads CASIGQRGARSPLHF. The CDR3 coding sequence is TGTGCCAGCATAGGGCAGAGGGGGGCCCGTTCACCCCTCCACTTT. This chain joins TRBV2 and TRBJ1-6; a weak D match, TRBD1 (6 bases). Germline V gene lookup returns CDR1 SNHLY and CDR2 FYNNEI. The CDR3 is 15 amino acids. V was clipped by 7 bases and J by 9 bases, with 19 bases between them.

This chain links TRBV11-1 with TRBJ2-3; no definite D call. Between the trimmed V and J ends, which lost 5 bases and 4 bases, there was a span of 7 bases. The CDR3 is made up of 12 amino acids. Germline V gene sequence: CDR1 SGHAT, CDR2 FQDESV (reference sequence). The CDR3 loop reads CASSRYPDTQYF. For the CDR3, the DNA is TGTGCCAGCAGCAGATACCCAGATACGCAGTATTTT.

The J gene is TRBJ2-7, the V gene TRBV19, with TRBD1 as a possible D gene (6 bases). This CDR3 contains 15 residues. Trimming removed 2 bases at V and 2 bases at J, with 13 bases between. Germline values: CDR1 LNHDA, CDR2 SQIVND (reference sequence). The CDR3 DNA follows: TGTGCCAGTAGTATAACACAGGGCCGGGCCTACGAGCAGTACTTC. This sequence encodes CASSITQGRAYEQYF.

The chain links TRBV7-9 to TRBJ1-3; the D is unclear. Per germline, CDR1 SEHNR and CDR2 FQNEAQ (reference sequence). The V end lost 5 bases, the J end lost 0 bases, and 17 bases lay between the germline ends. The CDR3 contains 17 residues. CDR3 coding DNA: TGTGCCAGCAGCCAACCAACCGTACCGGACTCTGGAAACACCATATATTTT. The encoded protein is CASSQPTVPDSGNTIYF.

V usage is TRBV29-1 and J usage is TRBJ2-5, with D possibly called TRBD1 or TRBD2 (5 bases each). This CDR3 contains 12 residues. Trimming stripped 4 bases from V and 5 bases from J, with 11 bases between. Looked up from germline, CDR1 is SQVTM and CDR2 is ANQGSEA. For the CDR3, the DNA is TGCAGCGTTGCGGGGCTAGTGGAGACCCAGTACTTC. It specifies CSVAGLVETQYF.